Listed here are 9 T cell receptor beta chains from one sample, sequenced in a study of T cell changes during pregnancy in multiple sclerosis. Generated by immunoSEQ multiplex PCR, the TCRdb table keeps only in-frame clones and is missing some. The data show under 65,000 clones, about 94% seen once. Sequencing was performed on CD8+ T cells from peripheral blood mononuclear cells, taken after pregnancy. Every receptor here comes from a female donor with multiple sclerosis, enrolled in a pregnancy study.

This clone came up once. The chain uses TRBV4-1 and TRBJ2-7, with 12 bases that match TRBD2. The CDR3 has 15 amino acids. With 3 bases clipped from V and 3 bases from J, the junction kept 3 bases outside the gene matches. Per the germline V gene, CDR1 is MGHRA and CDR2 is YSYEKL. CDR3 in amino acids: CASSQTSGSNYEQYF. The CDR3 DNA reads TGCGCCAGCAGCCAGACTAGCGGGAGTAACTACGAGCAGTACTTC.

This chain uses TRBV19 with TRBJ1-5, with TRBD1 matching 8 bases. V was pared by 8 bases and J by 6 bases, with 6 bases of the junction left unmatched. Germline CDR1 is LNHDA and CDR2 is SQIVND (reference sequence). This CDR3 comprises 13 residues. This CDR3 reads CASAQGVAQPQHF. The CDR3 DNA reads as TGTGCCAGTGCACAGGGGGTGGCTCAGCCCCAGCATTTT.

The V and J genes are TRBV6-5 and TRBJ2-7, with 12 nucleotides matching TRBD1. This CDR3 contains 15 residues. Germline CDR1 reads MNHEY; CDR2 reads SVGAGI. V lost 2 bases to trimming and J lost 4 bases; unmatched junction nucleotides: 3. Here the CDR3 DNA reads TGTGCCAGCAGTTACGGGGACAGGGGGCTTTACGAGCAGTACTTC. Translated: CASSYGDRGLYEQYF.

For the CDR3, the DNA is TGTGCCAGCAGCTCTAGCGTGTGGGAGCAGTTCTTC. Translation gives CASSSSVWEQFF. This chain uses TRBV7-2 with TRBJ2-1; D may be TRBD2 (6 bases). Germline V gene data show CDR1 as SGHTA and CDR2 as FQGNSA. This CDR3 is 12 amino acids long. V shed 4 bases and J shed 10 bases, with 11 bases lying between them. The whole variable domain, remainder taken from reference TRBV7-2 and TRBJ2-1, is GAGVSQSPSNKVTEKGKDVELRCDPISGHTALYWYRQSLGQGLEFLIYFQGNSAPDKSGLPSDRFSAERTGGSVSTLTIQRTQQEDSAVYLCASSSSVWEQFFGPGTRLTVL.

The rearrangement joins TRBV15 to TRBJ1-5; D is perhaps TRBD1 (6 bases). V lost 2 bases and J 5 bases, leaving 13 bases between the germline ends. Germline CDR1 reads LNHNV; CDR2 reads YYDKDF (reference sequence). The CDR3 sequence is 15 residues long. CDR3 sequence reads: CATSRLQGPYQPQHF. Here the CDR3 DNA reads TGTGCCACCAGCAGACTACAGGGTCCCTATCAGCCCCAGCATTTT.

V gene TRBV7-9 combines with J gene TRBJ2-1; D is possibly TRBD1 (5 bases). CDR3 length: 13 amino acids. Deletions cut 2 bases from V and 9 bases from J, with 11 bases between. Germline CDR1 SEHNR, CDR2 FQNEAQ (reference sequence). DNA of the CDR3: TGTGCCAGCAGCTTAAGTCCCCAGGGTGAGCAGTTCTTC. It specifies CASSLSPQGEQFF.

The chain employs TRBV18 and TRBJ2-7; D is perhaps TRBD1 (5 bases). CDR1 KGHSH and CDR2 LQKENI come from the germline V gene. Trimming removed 3 bases at V and 0 bases at J, with 15 bases between. The CDR3 extends over 16 amino acids. The CDR3, as DNA: TGTGCCAGCTCACCGGACACAGGAGTTTACTCCTACGAGCAGTACTTC. Amino acids: CASSPDTGVYSYEQYF.

The chain joins TRBV6-6 to TRBJ1-2; TRBD1 agrees at 7 bases. There are 15 residues in the CDR3. CDR1 MNHNY and CDR2 SVGAGI come from the germline V gene (reference sequence). After removal of 2 bases from V and 8 bases from J, the junction contained 11 bases not matched to a gene. This chain's CDR3 is CASSYTGTARRGYTF. CDR3 DNA: TGTGCCAGCAGTTACACCGGGACAGCCAGACGCGGCTACACCTTC.

The table lists this clone with a count of one. The gene calls are TRBV7-7 and TRBJ2-1; possible D gene TRBD2, 7 bases. From germline, CDR1 is SSHAT and CDR2 FNYEAQ (reference sequence). The CDR3 totals 14 residues. V was pared by 8 bases and J by 6 bases, with 17 bases between. In DNA form, the CDR3 reads TGTGCCAGCGCTCGGGGGGCAGGGAGCAATGAGCAGTTCTTC. Translation: CASARGAGSNEQFF.